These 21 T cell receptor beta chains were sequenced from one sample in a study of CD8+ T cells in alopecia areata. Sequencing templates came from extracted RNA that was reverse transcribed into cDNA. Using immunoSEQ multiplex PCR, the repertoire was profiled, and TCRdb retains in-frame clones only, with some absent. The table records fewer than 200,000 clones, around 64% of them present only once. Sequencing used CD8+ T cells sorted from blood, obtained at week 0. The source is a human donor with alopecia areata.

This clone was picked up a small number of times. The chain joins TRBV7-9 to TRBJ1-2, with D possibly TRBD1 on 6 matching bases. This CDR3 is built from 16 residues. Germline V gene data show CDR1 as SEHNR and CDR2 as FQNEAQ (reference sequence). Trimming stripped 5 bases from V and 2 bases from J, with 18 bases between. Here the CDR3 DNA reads TGTGCCAGCAGCCAAAGTTCGACAGGAAAAAACTATGGCTACACCTTC. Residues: CASSQSSTGKNYGYTF.

This CDR3 reads CASYGAGKDIQYF. The DNA of the CDR3 is TGTGCCAGCTATGGAGCGGGGAAGGACATTCAGTACTTC. This rearrangement joins TRBV2 to TRBJ2-4; 7 bases match TRBD2. Germline V gives CDR1 SNHLY, CDR2 FYNNEI. The trim removed 8 bases at V and 8 bases at J, leaving 9 bases unmatched. The CDR3 covers 13 residues.

This chain's CDR3 is CAWSWGGGNEQFF. For the CDR3, the DNA is TGTGCCTGGAGCTGGGGGGGCGGTAATGAGCAGTTCTTC. This chain connects TRBV30 to TRBJ2-1; possibly TRBD2 for D (7 bases). Trimming pared 3 bases from V and 7 bases from J, leaving 13 bases between. The CDR3 is made up of 13 amino acids. Germline CDR1 GTSNPN, CDR2 SVGIG (reference sequence).

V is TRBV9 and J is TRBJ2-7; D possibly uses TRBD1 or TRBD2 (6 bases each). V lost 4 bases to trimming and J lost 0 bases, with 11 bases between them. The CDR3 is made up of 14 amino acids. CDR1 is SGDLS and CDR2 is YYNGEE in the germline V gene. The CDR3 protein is CASSPGDFSYEQYF. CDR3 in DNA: TGTGCCAGCAGCCCAGGGGACTTCTCCTACGAGCAGTACTTC.

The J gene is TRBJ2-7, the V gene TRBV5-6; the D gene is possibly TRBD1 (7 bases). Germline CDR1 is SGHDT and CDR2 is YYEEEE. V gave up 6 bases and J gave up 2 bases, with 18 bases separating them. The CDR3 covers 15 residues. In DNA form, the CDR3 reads TGTGCCAGCACCGACGGCGGGACAGCGGCCTACGAGCAGTACTTC. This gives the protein CASTDGGTAAYEQYF.

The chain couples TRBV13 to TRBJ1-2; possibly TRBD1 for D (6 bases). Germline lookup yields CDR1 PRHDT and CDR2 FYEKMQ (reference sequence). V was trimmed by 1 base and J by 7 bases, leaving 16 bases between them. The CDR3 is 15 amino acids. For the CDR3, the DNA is TGTGCCAGCAGCTTAGCGGAAAACAGGGCTGGTGGCTACACCTTC. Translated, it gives CASSLAENRAGGYTF.

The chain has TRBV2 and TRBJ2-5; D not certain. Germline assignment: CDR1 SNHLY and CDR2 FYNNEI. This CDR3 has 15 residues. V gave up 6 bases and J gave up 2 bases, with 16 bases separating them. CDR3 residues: CASRTELAQQETQYF. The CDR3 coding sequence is TGTGCCAGCAGGACCGAGTTGGCGCAGCAAGAGACCCAGTACTTC.

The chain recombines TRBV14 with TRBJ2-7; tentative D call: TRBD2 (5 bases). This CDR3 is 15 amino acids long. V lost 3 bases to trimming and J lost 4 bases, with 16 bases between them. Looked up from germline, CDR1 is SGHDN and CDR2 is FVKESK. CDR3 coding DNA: TGTGCCAGCAGCCATGGCGGGCTCCCCTTTTACGAGCAGTACTTC. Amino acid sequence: CASSHGGLPFYEQYF.

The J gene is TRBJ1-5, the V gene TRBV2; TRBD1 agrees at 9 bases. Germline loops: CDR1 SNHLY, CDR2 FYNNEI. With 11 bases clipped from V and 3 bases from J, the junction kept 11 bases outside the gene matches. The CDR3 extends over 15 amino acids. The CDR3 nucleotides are TGTGCCTCGGTAAGGGACAGGGTATTCAATCAGCCCCAGCATTTT. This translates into CASVRDRVFNQPQHF.

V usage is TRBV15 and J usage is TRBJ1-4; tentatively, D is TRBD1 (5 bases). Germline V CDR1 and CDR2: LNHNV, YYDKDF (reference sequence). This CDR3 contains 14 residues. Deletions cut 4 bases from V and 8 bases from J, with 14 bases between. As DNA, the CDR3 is TGTGCCACCAGCAAGGGACGGGGCGCGGAAAAACTGTTTTTT. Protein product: CATSKGRGAEKLFF. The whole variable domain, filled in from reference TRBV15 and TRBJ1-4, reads DAMVIQNPRYQVTQFGKPVTLSCSQTLNHNVMYWYQQKSSQAPKLLFHYYDKDFNNEADTPDNFQSRRPNTSFCFLDIRSPGLGDTAMYLCATSKGRGAEKLFFGSGTQLSVL.

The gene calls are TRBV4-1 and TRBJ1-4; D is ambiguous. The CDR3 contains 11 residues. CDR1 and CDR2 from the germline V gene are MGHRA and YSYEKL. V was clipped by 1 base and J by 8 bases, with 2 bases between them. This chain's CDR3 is CASSQAEKLFF. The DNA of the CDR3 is TGCGCCAGCAGCCAAGCAGAAAAACTGTTTTTT.

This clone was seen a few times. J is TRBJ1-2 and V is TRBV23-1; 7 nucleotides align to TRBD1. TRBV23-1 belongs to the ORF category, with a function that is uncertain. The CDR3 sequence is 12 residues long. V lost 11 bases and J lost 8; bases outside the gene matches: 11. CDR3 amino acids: CAPTSAGGGYTF. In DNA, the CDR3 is TGCGCCCCGACAAGCGCAGGGGGGGGCTACACCTTC.

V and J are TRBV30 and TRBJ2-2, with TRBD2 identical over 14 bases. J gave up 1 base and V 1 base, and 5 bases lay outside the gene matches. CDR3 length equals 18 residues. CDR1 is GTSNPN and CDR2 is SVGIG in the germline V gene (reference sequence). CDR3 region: CAWSGRGLAGENTGELFF. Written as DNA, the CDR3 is TGTGCCTGGAGTGGACGGGGACTAGCGGGGGAGAACACCGGGGAGCTGTTTTTT.

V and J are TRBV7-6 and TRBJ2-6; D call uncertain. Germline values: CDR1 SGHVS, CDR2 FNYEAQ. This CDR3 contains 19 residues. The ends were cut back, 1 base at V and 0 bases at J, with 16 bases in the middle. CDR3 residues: CASSLVPGSVSSGANVLTF. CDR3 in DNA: TGTGCCAGCAGCTTAGTTCCGGGCAGCGTCAGCTCTGGGGCCAACGTCCTGACTTTC.

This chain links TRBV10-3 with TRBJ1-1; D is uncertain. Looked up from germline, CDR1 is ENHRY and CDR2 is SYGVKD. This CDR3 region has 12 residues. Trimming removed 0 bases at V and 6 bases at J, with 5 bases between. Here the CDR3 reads CAISESPPEAFF. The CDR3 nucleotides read TGTGCCATCAGTGAGTCCCCCCCTGAAGCTTTCTTT.

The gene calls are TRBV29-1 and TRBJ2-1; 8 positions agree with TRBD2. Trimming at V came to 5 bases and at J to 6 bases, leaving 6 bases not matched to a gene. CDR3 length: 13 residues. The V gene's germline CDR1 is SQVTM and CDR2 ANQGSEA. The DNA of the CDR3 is TGCAGCGTTCGGCGGGAGGACCGCAATGAGCAGTTCTTC. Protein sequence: CSVRREDRNEQFF.

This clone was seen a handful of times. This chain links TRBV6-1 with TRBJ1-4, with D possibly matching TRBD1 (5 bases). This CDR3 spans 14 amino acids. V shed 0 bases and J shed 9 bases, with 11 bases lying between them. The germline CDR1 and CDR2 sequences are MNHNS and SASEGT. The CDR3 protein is CASSEASDSQKLFF. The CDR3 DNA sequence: TGTGCCAGCAGTGAAGCATCCGACAGTCAAAAACTGTTTTTT.

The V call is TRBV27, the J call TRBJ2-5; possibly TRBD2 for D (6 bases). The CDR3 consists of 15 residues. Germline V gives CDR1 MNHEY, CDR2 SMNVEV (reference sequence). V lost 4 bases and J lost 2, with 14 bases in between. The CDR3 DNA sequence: TGTGCCAGCAGTTCCCCCATGGAGGGGCAAGAGACCCAGTACTTC. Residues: CASSSPMEGQETQYF.

As DNA, the CDR3 is TGTGCCTCGACCCCCGGACAGATAGAAGAGACCCAGTACTTC. Its protein product is CASTPGQIEETQYF. V and J are TRBV25-1 and TRBJ2-5; weak D call: TRBD1 (6 bases). The V gene's germline CDR1 is MGHDK and CDR2 SYGVNS. This CDR3 region has 14 residues. The germline V and J ends were trimmed by 11 bases and 3 bases, with 19 bases remaining between them. Complete variable domain (other parts from reference TRBV25-1 and TRBJ2-5): EADIYQTPRYLVIGTGKKITLECSQTMGHDKMYWYQQDPGMELHLIHYSYGVNSTEKGDLSSESTVSRIRTEHFPLTLESARPSHTSQYLCASTPGQIEETQYFGPGTRLLVL.

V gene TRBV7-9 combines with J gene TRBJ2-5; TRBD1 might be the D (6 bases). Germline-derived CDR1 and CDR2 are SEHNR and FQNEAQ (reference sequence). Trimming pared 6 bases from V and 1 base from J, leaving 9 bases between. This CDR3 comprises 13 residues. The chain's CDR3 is CASRWTVQETQYF. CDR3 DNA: TGTGCCAGCAGATGGACAGTCCAAGAGACCCAGTACTTC.

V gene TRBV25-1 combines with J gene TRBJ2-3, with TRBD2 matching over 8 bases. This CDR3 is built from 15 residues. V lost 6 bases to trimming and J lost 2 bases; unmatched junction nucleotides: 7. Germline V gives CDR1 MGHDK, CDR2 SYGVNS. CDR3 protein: CASRSGGHATDTQYF. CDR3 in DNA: TGTGCCAGCAGAAGCGGGGGCCACGCCACAGATACGCAGTATTTT.